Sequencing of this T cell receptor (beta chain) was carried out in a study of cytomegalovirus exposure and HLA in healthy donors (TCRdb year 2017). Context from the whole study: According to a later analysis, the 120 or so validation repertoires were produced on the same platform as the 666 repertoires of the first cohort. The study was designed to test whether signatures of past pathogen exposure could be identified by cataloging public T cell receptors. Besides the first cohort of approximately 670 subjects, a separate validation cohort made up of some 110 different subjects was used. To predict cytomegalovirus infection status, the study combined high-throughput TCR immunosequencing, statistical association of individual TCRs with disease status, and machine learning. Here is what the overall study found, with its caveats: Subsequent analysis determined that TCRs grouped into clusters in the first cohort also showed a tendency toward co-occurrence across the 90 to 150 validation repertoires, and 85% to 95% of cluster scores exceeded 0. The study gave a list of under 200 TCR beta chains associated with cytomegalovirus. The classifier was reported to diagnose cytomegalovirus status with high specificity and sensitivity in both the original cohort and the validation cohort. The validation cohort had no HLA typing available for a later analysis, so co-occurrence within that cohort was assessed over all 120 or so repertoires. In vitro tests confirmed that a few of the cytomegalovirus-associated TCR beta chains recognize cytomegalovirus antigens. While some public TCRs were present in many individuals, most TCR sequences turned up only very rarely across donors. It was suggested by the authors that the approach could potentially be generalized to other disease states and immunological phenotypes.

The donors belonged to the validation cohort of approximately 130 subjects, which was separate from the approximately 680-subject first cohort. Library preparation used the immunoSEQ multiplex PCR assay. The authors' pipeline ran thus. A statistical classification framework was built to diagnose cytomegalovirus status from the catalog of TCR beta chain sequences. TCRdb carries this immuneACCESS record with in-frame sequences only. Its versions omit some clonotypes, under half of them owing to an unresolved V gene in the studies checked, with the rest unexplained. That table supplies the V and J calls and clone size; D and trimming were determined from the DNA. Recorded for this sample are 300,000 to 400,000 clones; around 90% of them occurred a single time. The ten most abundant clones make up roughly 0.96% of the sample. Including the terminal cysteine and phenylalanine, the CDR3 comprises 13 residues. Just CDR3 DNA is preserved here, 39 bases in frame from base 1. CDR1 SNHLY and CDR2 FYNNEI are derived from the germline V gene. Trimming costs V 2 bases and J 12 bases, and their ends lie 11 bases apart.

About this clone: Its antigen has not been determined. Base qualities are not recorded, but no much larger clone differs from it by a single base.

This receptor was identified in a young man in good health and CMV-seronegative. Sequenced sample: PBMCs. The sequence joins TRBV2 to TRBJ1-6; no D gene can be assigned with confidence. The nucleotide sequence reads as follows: TGTGCCAGCAGTGAAAGGAGAGTCGAACCCCTCCACTTT. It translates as CASSERRVEPLHF.